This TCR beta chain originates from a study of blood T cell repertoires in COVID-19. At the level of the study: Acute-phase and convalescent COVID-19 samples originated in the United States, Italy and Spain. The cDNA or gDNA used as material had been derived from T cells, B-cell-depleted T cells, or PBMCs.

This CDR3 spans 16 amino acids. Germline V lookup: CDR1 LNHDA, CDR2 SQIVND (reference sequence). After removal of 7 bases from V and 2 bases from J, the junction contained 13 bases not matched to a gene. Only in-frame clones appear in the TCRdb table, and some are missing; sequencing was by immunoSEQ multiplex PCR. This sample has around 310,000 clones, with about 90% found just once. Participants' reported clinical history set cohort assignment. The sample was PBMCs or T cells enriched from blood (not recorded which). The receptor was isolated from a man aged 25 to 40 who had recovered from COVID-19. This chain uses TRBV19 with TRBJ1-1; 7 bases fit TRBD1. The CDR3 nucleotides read TGTGCCAGTACCCAGGAATGGGGACAGCTAAACACTGAAGCTTTCTTT. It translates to CASTQEWGQLNTEAFF.